This TCR beta chain was found in a study of tumor-infiltrating lymphocytes in primary liver carcinoma. Study-wide background: Subjects consisted of male and female patients aged 30 to 69 years.

Researchers generated TCR beta cDNA from 500 to 600 ng of total RNA, relying on a constant-region primer. Three-round nested multiplex PCR performed with slightly modified ARM-PCR produced the TCR beta libraries. Forward primers for TRBV1-TRBV30 and a C-beta reverse primer served the first two PCR rounds, at about 10 cycles each. TCRdb recomputed calls from the multiplex PCR reads with MiXCR, one row per CDR3 protein. The sample shows some 190,000 distinct CDR3 sequences, about 60% of them seen only once. Germline V gives CDR1 ENHRY, CDR2 SYGVKD. CDR3 length: 11 amino acids. V gave up 10 bases and J gave up 8 bases; unmatched junction bases: 7. Germline DNA was extracted too, while blood RNA derived from unsorted whole blood.

This clonotype was obtained from a man aged 40-49 years with primary liver carcinoma and hepatitis B virus infection. Sequences were obtained from peripheral blood. The chain links TRBV10-3 to TRBJ1-1; 7 bases are a match to TRBD1. CDR3 coding DNA: TGTGCCACCGAAGGGGGCGCCGAAGCTTTCTTT. It specifies CATEGGAEAFF.